Listed below are T cell receptor beta chains from one sample, sequenced in a study of OX40 agonist ivuxolimab in advanced cancers. TCRdb keeps only in-frame clones here, not all; method: immunoSEQ multiplex PCR. The table records 60,000 to 80,000 clones, approximately 89% of them present only once. The sequencing used CD4+ or CD8+ T cells sorted from blood, collected in a trial of the OX40 agonist ivuxolimab. The receptor set was obtained from an adult with an advanced solid tumor such as melanoma, head and neck, liver or kidney cancer. The CDR3 runs from the conserved cysteine through the conserved F or W. Each record gives: V gene, J gene, clone size, D gene, CDR3 protein, CDR3 DNA. A D gene is named only where the DNA matches it firmly. A clone size is listed for some rows: how often the clone was seen (once, few, many), or a class if it is expanded.

TRBV7-9	TRBJ2-7	NA	TRBD2	CASSPPPLAGGAYEQYF	TGTGCCAGCAGCCCACCCCCACTAGCGGGGGGGGCCTACGAGCAGTACTTC
TRBV18	TRBJ1-5	few	NA	CASSPQGDQPQHF	TGTGCCAGCTCACCACAGGGCGATCAGCCCCAGCATTTT
TRBV19	TRBJ2-2	few	NA	CASSIDRLYGGELFF	TGTGCCAGTAGTATCGATAGGCTGTATGGAGGGGAGCTGTTTTTT
TRBV5-1	TRBJ2-5	few	NA	CASSLGQILYQETQYF	TGCGCCAGCAGCTTGGGACAGATTCTGTACCAAGAGACCCAGTACTTC
TRBV5-4	TRBJ2-3	NA	TRBD2	CASRLGTSGRTDTQYF	TGTGCCAGCAGACTCGGGACTAGCGGGCGCACAGATACGCAGTATTTT
TRBV6-4	TRBJ2-1	once	NA	CASSVELGSYNEQFF	TGTGCCAGCAGTGTCGAACTAGGGTCCTACAATGAGCAGTTCTTC
TRBV19	TRBJ1-1	NA	TRBD1	CASTLGQVPNTEAFF	TGTGCCAGTACCCTTGGACAGGTGCCTAACACTGAAGCTTTCTTT
TRBV2	TRBJ2-3	once	TRBD1	CASRKGQDTDTQYF	TGTGCCAGCAGGAAGGGACAGGACACAGATACGCAGTATTTT
TRBV28	TRBJ2-7	few	TRBD2	CASSFLARQFLAGPTYEQYF	TGTGCCAGCAGTTTTTTAGCACGCCAATTTCTAGCGGGACCAACCTACGAGCAGTACTTC
TRBV28	TRBJ2-5	NA	NA	CASSTHPWVGWEETQYF	TGTGCCAGCAGTACTCATCCTTGGGTGGGGTGGGAGGAGACCCAGTACTTC
TRBV28	TRBJ2-7	few	NA	CASSSLGYEQYF	TGTGCCAGCAGTTCGCTCGGGTACGAGCAGTACTTC
TRBV9	TRBJ2-1	NA	NA	CASSVGDSSYNEQFF	TGTGCCAGCAGCGTAGGAGACAGCTCCTACAATGAGCAGTTCTTC
TRBV9	TRBJ1-4	NA	NA	CASSVGPLRDEKLFF	TGTGCCAGCAGCGTAGGACCACTTAGGGATGAAAAACTGTTTTTT
TRBV21-1	TRBJ2-2	NA	NA	CASGSLGLAQNTGELFF	TGTGCCAGCGGTTCCCTAGGACTAGCCCAGAACACCGGGGAGCTGTTTTTT
TRBV28	TRBJ1-2	NA	NA	CASSFPRVIYGYTF	TGTGCCAGCAGCTTCCCACGGGTTATCTATGGCTACACCTTC
TRBV5-4	TRBJ1-4	NA	NA	CASSLRVRRKTVF	TGTGCCAGCAGCCTCAGGGTGAGGAGAAAAACTGTTTTT
TRBV21-1	TRBJ1-1	once	NA	CARGTGTEAFF	TGCGCACGTGGGACGGGAACTGAAGCTTTCTTT
TRBV5-4	TRBJ1-4	NA	NA	CASSLYGGNEKLFF	TGTGCCAGCAGCTTGTATGGGGGGAATGAAAAACTGTTTTTT
TRBV9	TRBJ2-5	NA	TRBD1	CASSVEKGQGAYETQYF	TGTGCCAGCAGCGTAGAAAAAGGACAGGGGGCTTATGAGACCCAGTACTTC
TRBV6-5	TRBJ2-5	few	NA	CASKKTQYF	TGTGCCAGCAAAAAGACCCAGTACTTC
TRBV12-1	TRBJ2-7	NA	NA	CASSFAWQGDSYEQYF	TGTGCCAGCAGCTTTGCATGGCAGGGGGACTCCTACGAGCAGTACTTC
TRBV11-1	TRBJ2-2	NA	NA	CASQGENTGELFF	TGTGCCAGCCAGGGCGAGAACACCGGGGAGCTGTTTTTT
TRBV9	TRBJ2-5	NA	NA	CASSVSQRETQYF	TGTGCCAGCAGCGTATCCCAGAGGGAGACCCAGTACTTC
TRBV5-1	TRBJ2-2	NA	NA	CASSPQGEDTGELFF	TGCGCCAGCAGCCCCCAGGGAGAGGACACCGGGGAGCTGTTTTTT
TRBV10-3	TRBJ2-1	NA	NA	CAISESSSSYNEQFF	TGTGCCATCAGTGAGTCTAGTAGCTCCTACAATGAGCAGTTCTTC
TRBV5-1	TRBJ2-3	NA	NA	CASSPGPSQDTQYF	TGCGCCAGCAGCCCGGGACCGTCACAAGATACGCAGTATTTT
TRBV2	TRBJ2-3	NA	NA	CASSPRGGRVTDTQYF	TGTGCCAGCAGTCCTAGGGGGGGCCGGGTCACAGATACGCAGTATTTT
TRBV2	TRBJ2-7	NA	TRBD2	CASKEYSGKNYEQYF	TGTGCCAGCAAAGAGTACAGCGGGAAAAACTACGAGCAGTACTTC